The 2 T cell receptor beta chains below come from one sample, sequenced in a study of cytomegalovirus exposure and HLA in healthy donors. PCR used 60 Vbeta primers and 13 Jbeta primers. Some clones are missing from TCRdb's copy, which holds only in-frame ones; the method was immunoSEQ multiplex PCR. The sample lists some 120,000 clones; 75% to 90% were seen once. The sequenced sample consisted of PBMCs. The receptors were gathered from a man aged 25 to 40 in good health and CMV-seronegative.

The chain joins TRBV6-1 to TRBJ1-2; tentative D call: TRBD1 (6 bases). From germline, CDR1 is MNHNS and CDR2 SASEGT. The CDR3 loop spans 17 amino acids. Trimming shortened V by 4 bases and J by 8 bases, and 26 bases separated the two germline ends. The CDR3 spells CASSAWSGQSGRGGYTF. The CDR3 DNA is TGTGCCAGCAGTGCGTGGTCCGGACAGTCCGGGAGGGGGGGCTACACCTTC.

This clone turned up a few times. This chain uses TRBV5-1 with TRBJ1-1; unclear D gene. The V gene's germline CDR1 is SGHRS and CDR2 YFSETQ. Trimming pared 0 bases from V and 1 base from J, leaving 7 bases between. The CDR3 length is 14 residues. The CDR3 reads CASSLVAGNTEAFF. The CDR3 nucleotides read TGCGCCAGCAGCTTGGTGGCAGGGAACACTGAAGCTTTCTTT.